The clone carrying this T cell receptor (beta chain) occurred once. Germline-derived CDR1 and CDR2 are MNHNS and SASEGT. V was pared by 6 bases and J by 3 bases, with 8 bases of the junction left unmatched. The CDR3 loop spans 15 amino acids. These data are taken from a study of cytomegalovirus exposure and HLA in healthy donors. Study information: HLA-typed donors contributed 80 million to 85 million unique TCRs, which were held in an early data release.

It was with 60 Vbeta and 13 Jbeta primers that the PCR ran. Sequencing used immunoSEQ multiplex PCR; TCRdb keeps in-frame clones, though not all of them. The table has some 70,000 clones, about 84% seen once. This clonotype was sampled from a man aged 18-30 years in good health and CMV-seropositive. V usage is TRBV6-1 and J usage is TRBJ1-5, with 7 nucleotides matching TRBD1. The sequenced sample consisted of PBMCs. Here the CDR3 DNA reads TGTGCCAGCAGCGCGGACGGGACAGTCAATCAGCCCCAGCATTTT. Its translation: CASSADGTVNQPQHF.